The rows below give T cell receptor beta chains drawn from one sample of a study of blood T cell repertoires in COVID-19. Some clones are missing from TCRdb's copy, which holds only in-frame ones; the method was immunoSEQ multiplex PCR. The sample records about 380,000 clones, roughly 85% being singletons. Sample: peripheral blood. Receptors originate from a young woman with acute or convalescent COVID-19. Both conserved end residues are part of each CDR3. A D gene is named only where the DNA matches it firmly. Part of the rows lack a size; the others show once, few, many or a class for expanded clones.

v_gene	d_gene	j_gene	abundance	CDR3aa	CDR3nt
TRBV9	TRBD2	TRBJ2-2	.	CASSALGTTNTGELFF	TGTGCCAGCAGCGCCCTCGGGACTACGAACACCGGGGAGCTGTTTTTT
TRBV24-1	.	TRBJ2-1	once	CATSDSRLGDNEQFF	TGTGCCACCAGTGATTCCCGACTAGGAGACAATGAGCAGTTCTTC
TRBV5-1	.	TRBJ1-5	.	CASSLTEDQPQHF	TGCGCCAGCAGTCTGACAGAAGATCAGCCCCAGCATTTT
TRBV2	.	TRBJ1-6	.	CASRSQGNSPLHF	TGTGCCAGCAGATCTCAGGGAAATTCACCCCTCCACTTT
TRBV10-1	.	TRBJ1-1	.	CASSEGDRPPRGAFF	TGCGCCAGCAGTGAAGGTGACAGGCCACCCAGGGGAGCTTTCTTT
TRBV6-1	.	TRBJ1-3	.	CASSEKTAVWAGNTIYF	TGTGCCAGCAGTGAAAAGACAGCCGTTTGGGCTGGAAACACCATATATTTT
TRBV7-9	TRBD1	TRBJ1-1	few	CASSSGRQGANTEAFF	TGTGCCAGCAGCTCTGGGAGACAGGGGGCGAACACTGAAGCTTTCTTT
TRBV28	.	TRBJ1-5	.	CASSFKPLVNQPQHF	TGTGCCAGCAGTTTTAAGCCATTAGTTAATCAGCCCCAGCATTTT
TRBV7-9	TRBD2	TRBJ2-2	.	CASSPRTSGASTGELFF	TGTGCCAGCAGCCCACGGACTAGCGGAGCCTCCACCGGGGAGCTGTTTTTT
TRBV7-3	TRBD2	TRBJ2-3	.	CASSHLAGGNTDTQYF	TGTGCCAGCAGCCACCTAGCGGGGGGAAACACAGATACGCAGTATTTT
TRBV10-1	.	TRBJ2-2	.	CASRTVGTTGELFF	TGCGCCAGCAGAACGGTAGGGACAACCGGGGAGCTGTTTTTT
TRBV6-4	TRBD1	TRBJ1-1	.	CASRGQPNTEAFF	TGTGCCAGCCGGGGACAGCCGAACACTGAAGCTTTCTTT
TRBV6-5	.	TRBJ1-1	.	CASSYYSSNTEAFF	TGTGCCAGCAGTTACTACAGCTCGAACACTGAAGCTTTCTTT
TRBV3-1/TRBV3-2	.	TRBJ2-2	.	CASSQEGALGGELFF	TGTGCCAGCAGCCAAGAGGGGGCGCTCGGCGGGGAGCTGTTTTTT
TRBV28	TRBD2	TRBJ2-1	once	CAGRTSGRLDEQFF	TGTGCCGGCCGGACTAGCGGGAGACTTGATGAGCAGTTCTTC
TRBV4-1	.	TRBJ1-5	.	CASSQDPPTGPGQPQHF	TGCGCCAGCAGCCAAGATCCCCCTACAGGGCCGGGTCAGCCCCAGCATTTT
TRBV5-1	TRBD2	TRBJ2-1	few	CASRLNAGGLYNEQFF	TGCGCCAGCCGCTTAAATGCGGGGGGGCTCTACAATGAGCAGTTCTTC
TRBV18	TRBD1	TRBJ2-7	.	CASSPLGQGANEQYF	TGTGCCAGCTCACCCCTGGGACAGGGGGCGAACGAGCAGTACTTC
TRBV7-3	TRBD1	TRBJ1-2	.	CASSPSGTGGVGYTF	TGTGCCAGCAGCCCATCCGGGACAGGGGGCGTCGGCTACACCTTC
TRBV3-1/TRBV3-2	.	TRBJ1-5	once	CASSQGLNSNQPQHF	TGTGCCAGCAGCCAAGGTTTAAATAGCAATCAGCCCCAGCATTTT
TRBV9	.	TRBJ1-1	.	CASSVEDSYTEAFF	TGTGCCAGCAGCGTAGAGGACAGCTACACTGAAGCTTTCTTT
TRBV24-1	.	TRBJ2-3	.	CATSESADTQYF	TGTGCCACCAGTGAATCGGCAGATACGCAGTATTTT
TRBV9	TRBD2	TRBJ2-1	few	CASSLRLAGGHEQFF	TGTGCCAGCAGCCTCCGACTAGCGGGGGGGCATGAGCAGTTCTTC
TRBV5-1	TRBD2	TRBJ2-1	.	CASSLQPPTPPAGGPDEQFF	TGCGCCAGCAGCTTACAACCTCCTACTCCCCCAGCGGGGGGGCCCGATGAGCAGTTCTTC
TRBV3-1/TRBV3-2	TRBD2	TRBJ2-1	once	CASSQEVRTSDNEQFF	TGTGCCAGCAGCCAAGAGGTCAGGACTAGCGACAATGAGCAGTTCTTC
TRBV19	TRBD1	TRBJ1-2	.	CASRRDRERGYTF	TGTGCCAGTAGACGAGACAGGGAAAGAGGCTACACCTTC
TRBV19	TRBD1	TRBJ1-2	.	CASSIRTGGFGYGYTF	TGTGCCAGTAGTATCCGGACAGGGGGCTTCGGCTATGGCTACACCTTC
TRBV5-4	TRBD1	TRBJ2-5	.	CASSLLGTGQETQYF	TGTGCCAGCAGCTTGCTAGGGACAGGCCAAGAGACCCAGTACTTC
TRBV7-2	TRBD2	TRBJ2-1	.	CASSFTRSLATYNEQFF	TGTGCCAGCAGCTTTACCCGGTCACTAGCGACCTACAATGAGCAGTTCTTC
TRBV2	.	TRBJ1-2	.	CASRADFGGYTF	TGTGCCAGCAGGGCGGACTTCGGCGGCTACACCTTC
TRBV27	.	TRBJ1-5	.	CASSLSQGSRNQPQHF	TGTGCCAGCAGTTTATCGCAGGGATCCCGCAATCAGCCCCAGCATTTT
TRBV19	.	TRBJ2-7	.	CASSIPGGVEQYF	TGTGCCAGTAGTATTCCCGGCGGCGTCGAGCAGTACTTC
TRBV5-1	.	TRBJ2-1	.	CASSLGLLASNEQFF	TGCGCCAGCAGCTTGGGTCTCCTAGCGAGCAATGAGCAGTTCTTC